This record concerns one TCR beta chain sequence. Its cognate antigen is unknown. Primers included in the PCR were 60 Vbeta and 13 Jbeta primers. Clones were read by immunoSEQ multiplex PCR, and TCRdb kept only the in-frame ones, dropping some. The table has fewer than 150,000 clones, roughly 67% seen once. The sample is drawn from a study of cytomegalovirus exposure and HLA in healthy donors. Overall study findings and caveats: TCR beta V segments were, for the most part, productive about 87% or about 30% of the time in an earlier analysis.

Germline-derived CDR1 and CDR2 are MDHEN and SYDVKM. Trimming took 6 bases from V and 2 from J, leaving 13 bases between them. The CDR3 sequence is 15 residues long. The chain joins TRBV28 to TRBJ1-4; D perhaps matches TRBD1 (5 bases). Sequences were obtained from PBMCs. This TCR came from a man between 18 and 29 years old in good health and CMV-seropositive. The CDR3 coding sequence is TGTGCCAGCAGAGGGCCCCCAGGGACTAATGAAAAACTGTTTTTT. Encoded protein: CASRGPPGTNEKLFF.